This is a list of T cell receptor beta chains from one sample in a study of T cell responses to AZD1222 COVID-19 vaccine. Repertoires were generated with immunoSEQ multiplex PCR, while TCRdb's copy carries only in-frame clones and drops some. The table lists about 76,000 clones, about three quarters of them singletons, with approximately 30% in the top ten. The material sequenced was peripheral blood, taken 28 days after the second dose of the MenACWY control vaccine. The receptors here all came from an adult who received the MenACWY meningococcal vaccine as a control. The CDR3 runs from the conserved cysteine through the conserved F or W. The D gene is left open where the match is weak. Not all rows give a size; the values are once, few, many and, for expanded clones, a class.

d_call	v_call	clone_size	j_call	cdr3_aa	cdr3_nt
.	TRBV7-2	few	TRBJ1-5	CASSTTPHQPQHF	TGTGCCAGCAGCACGACACCCCATCAGCCCCAGCATTTT
TRBD1	TRBV5-6	.	TRBJ1-5	CASSRGTESNQPQHF	TGTGCCAGCAGCCGCGGGACAGAAAGCAATCAGCCCCAGCATTTT
TRBD1	TRBV28	.	TRBJ1-1	CASIPGQGPFTEAFF	TGTGCCAGCATCCCCGGACAGGGCCCTTTCACTGAAGCTTTCTTT
TRBD1	TRBV5-1	once	TRBJ2-7	CASSPGPRGEQYF	TGCGCCAGCAGCCCCGGTCCCAGGGGGGAGCAGTACTTC
.	TRBV29-1	.	TRBJ1-2	CSVGRLSEGGYTF	TGCAGCGTTGGCCGCCTGTCGGAGGGGGGCTACACCTTC
.	TRBV18	few	TRBJ1-1	CASSLARRTVGAEAFF	TGTGCCAGCTCATTAGCACGTCGGACGGTCGGCGCTGAAGCTTTCTTT
.	TRBV4-3	once	TRBJ1-3	CASSQDRAGLRNTIYF	TGCGCCAGCAGCCAAGACAGAGCAGGGTTACGAAACACCATATATTTT
TRBD2	TRBV6-5	.	TRBJ2-7	CASSLTSGRYEQYF	TGTGCCAGCAGCCTGACTAGCGGGAGATACGAGCAGTACTTC
.	TRBV12-3/TRBV12-4	.	TRBJ2-6	CASSLSANVLTF	TGTGCCAGCAGTTTATCCGCCAACGTCCTGACTTTC
TRBD1	TRBV19	once	TRBJ1-5	CASRIRGGQGVPQHF	TGTGCCAGTAGGATAAGGGGAGGACAGGGTGTGCCCCAGCATTTT
TRBD1	TRBV29-1	.	TRBJ1-3	CSVEEGQSGNTIYF	TGCAGCGTTGAAGAGGGACAGTCAGGAAACACCATATATTTT
.	TRBV28	.	TRBJ1-2	CASSSTYYGYTF	TGTGCCAGCAGTTCCACCTATTATGGCTACACCTTC
.	TRBV3-1/TRBV3-2	.	TRBJ2-1	CASSRLGGEQFF	TGTGCCAGCAGCCGCCTCGGGGGAGAGCAGTTCTTC
TRBD2	TRBV5-1	.	TRBJ2-1	CASSITGLATSSYNEQFF	TGCGCCAGCAGCATTACGGGACTAGCGACCAGCTCCTACAATGAGCAGTTCTTC
.	TRBV7-2	few	TRBJ1-6	CASSLGPSGSPLHF	TGTGCCAGCAGCTTAGGGCCGTCAGGTTCACCCCTCCACTTT
TRBD2	TRBV7-2	.	TRBJ2-7	CASSLSGRAHEQYF	TGTGCCAGCAGCTTATCCGGGAGGGCCCACGAGCAGTACTTC
TRBD2	TRBV29-1	.	TRBJ2-1	CSVELAGVYNEQFF	TGCAGCGTTGAACTAGCGGGAGTCTACAATGAGCAGTTCTTC
.	TRBV10-2	.	TRBJ2-4	CASLEWQGNIQYF	TGCGCCAGCCTTGAATGGCAGGGGAACATTCAGTACTTC
.	TRBV5-4	.	TRBJ2-7	CASSLYGVTYEQYF	TGTGCCAGCAGCTTGTACGGGGTAACCTACGAGCAGTACTTC
TRBD1	TRBV28	.	TRBJ1-2	CASSQITGVKGYTF	TGTGCCAGCAGCCAAATAACAGGGGTGAAGGGCTACACCTTC
TRBD1	TRBV4-2	.	TRBJ1-1	CASSQDRGADRGEAEAFF	TGTGCCAGCAGCCAAGATCGGGGGGCGGACAGGGGGGAGGCTGAAGCTTTCTTT
.	TRBV5-1	.	TRBJ1-6	CASSPGPTKVNSPLHF	TGCGCCAGCAGCCCCGGGCCAACTAAGGTCAATTCACCCCTCCACTTT
.	TRBV14	.	TRBJ2-1	CASSSRHEQFF	TGTGCCAGCAGCTCTCGCCATGAGCAGTTCTTC
TRBD2	TRBV7-2	.	TRBJ2-1	CASSLVLAGGQEQFF	TGTGCCAGCAGCTTAGTACTAGCGGGGGGGCAGGAGCAGTTCTTC
.	TRBV2	.	TRBJ1-1	CASSVTALNTEAFF	TGTGCCAGCAGCGTGACAGCCCTGAACACTGAAGCTTTCTTT
.	TRBV19	.	TRBJ1-3	CASNPSGGNTIYF	TGTGCCAGTAATCCTTCGGGTGGAAACACCATATATTTT
.	TRBV3-1/TRBV3-2	once	TRBJ2-7	CASSAGTSGEQYF	TGTGCCAGCAGTGCGGGGACTTCGGGGGAGCAGTACTTC
TRBD1	TRBV11-2	.	TRBJ1-2	CASSLDNPGTANYGYTF	TGTGCCAGCAGCTTAGATAATCCCGGGACAGCTAACTATGGCTACACCTTC
.	TRBV7-2	few	TRBJ2-2	CASSLDTGELFF	TGTGCCAGCAGCTTAGACACCGGGGAGCTGTTTTTT
TRBD1	TRBV7-2	.	TRBJ2-1	CASSERGQGRGEQFF	TGTGCCAGCAGCGAAAGAGGACAGGGCAGGGGTGAGCAGTTCTTC
TRBD1	TRBV5-6	once	TRBJ1-1	CASSRDSLGTEAFF	TGTGCCAGCAGTAGGGACAGCTTGGGCACTGAAGCTTTCTTT
.	TRBV10-3	.	TRBJ1-1	CASKGPLNTEAFF	TGTGCCAGTAAGGGTCCCCTGAACACTGAAGCTTTCTTT
TRBD2	TRBV5-1	.	TRBJ2-5	CASSSGTTVRETQYF	TGCGCCAGCAGCTCCGGGACTACTGTTAGGGAGACCCAGTACTTC
TRBD2	TRBV3-1/TRBV3-2	.	TRBJ2-7	CASSQGTSGTPAGEEQYF	TGTGCCAGCAGCCAAGGGACTAGCGGAACCCCAGCGGGTGAAGAGCAGTACTTC